This T cell receptor beta chain was identified in a study of OX40 agonist ivuxolimab in advanced cancers. Across the whole study: Prior anti-PD-1, anti-PD-L1 or anti-CTLA-4 therapy was allowed; around 40% had some. General study results and limits: Nonresponders, in some cases, also had low normalized T-cell clonal expansion. Those patients achieving a partial response at 0.1-3.0 mg/kg showed among the lowest clonal expansion.

Method: immunoSEQ multiplex PCR; TCRdb's copy keeps in-frame clones and lacks some. The data show approximately 120,000 clones, roughly 90% seen once. This clone was counted once. The antigen remains unidentified. V lost 3 bases, J lost 3 bases, and 10 bases lay in between. Germline V lookup: CDR1 SGDLS, CDR2 YYNGEE. The CDR3 sequence is 15 residues long. The sequencing used CD4+ or CD8+ T cells sorted from blood, collected in a trial of the OX40 agonist ivuxolimab. The J gene is TRBJ1-6, the V gene TRBV9; D might be TRBD1 (5 bases). The receptor was isolated from an adult with an advanced solid tumor such as melanoma, head and neck, liver or kidney cancer. CDR3 in DNA: TGTGCCAGCAGCGAGGGACCCGTCTATAATTCACCCCTCCACTTT. Protein sequence: CASSEGPVYNSPLHF. Variable domain in full (rest from reference TRBV9 and TRBJ1-6): DSGVTQTPKHLITATGQRVTLRCSPRSGDLSVYWYQQSLDQGLQFLIQYYNGEERAKGNILERFSAQQFPDLHSELNLSSLELGDSALYFCASSEGPVYNSPLHFGNGTRLTVT.